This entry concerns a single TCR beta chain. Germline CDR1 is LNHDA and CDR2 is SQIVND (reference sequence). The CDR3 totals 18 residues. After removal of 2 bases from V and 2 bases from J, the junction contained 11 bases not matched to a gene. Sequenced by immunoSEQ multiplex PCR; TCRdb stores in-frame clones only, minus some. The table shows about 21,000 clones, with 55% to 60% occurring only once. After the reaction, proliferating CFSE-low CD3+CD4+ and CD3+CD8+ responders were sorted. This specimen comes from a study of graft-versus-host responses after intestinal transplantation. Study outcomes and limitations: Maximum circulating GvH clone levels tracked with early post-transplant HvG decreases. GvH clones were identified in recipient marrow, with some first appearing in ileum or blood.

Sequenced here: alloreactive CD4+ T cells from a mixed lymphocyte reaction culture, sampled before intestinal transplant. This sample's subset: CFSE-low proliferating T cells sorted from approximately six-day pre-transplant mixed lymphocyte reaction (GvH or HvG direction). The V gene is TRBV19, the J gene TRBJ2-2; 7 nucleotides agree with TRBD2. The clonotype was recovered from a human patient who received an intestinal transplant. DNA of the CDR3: TGTGCCAGTAGTATACGTAGAGGGAGGGTACGAAACACCGGGGAGCTGTTTTTT. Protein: CASSIRRGRVRNTGELFF.